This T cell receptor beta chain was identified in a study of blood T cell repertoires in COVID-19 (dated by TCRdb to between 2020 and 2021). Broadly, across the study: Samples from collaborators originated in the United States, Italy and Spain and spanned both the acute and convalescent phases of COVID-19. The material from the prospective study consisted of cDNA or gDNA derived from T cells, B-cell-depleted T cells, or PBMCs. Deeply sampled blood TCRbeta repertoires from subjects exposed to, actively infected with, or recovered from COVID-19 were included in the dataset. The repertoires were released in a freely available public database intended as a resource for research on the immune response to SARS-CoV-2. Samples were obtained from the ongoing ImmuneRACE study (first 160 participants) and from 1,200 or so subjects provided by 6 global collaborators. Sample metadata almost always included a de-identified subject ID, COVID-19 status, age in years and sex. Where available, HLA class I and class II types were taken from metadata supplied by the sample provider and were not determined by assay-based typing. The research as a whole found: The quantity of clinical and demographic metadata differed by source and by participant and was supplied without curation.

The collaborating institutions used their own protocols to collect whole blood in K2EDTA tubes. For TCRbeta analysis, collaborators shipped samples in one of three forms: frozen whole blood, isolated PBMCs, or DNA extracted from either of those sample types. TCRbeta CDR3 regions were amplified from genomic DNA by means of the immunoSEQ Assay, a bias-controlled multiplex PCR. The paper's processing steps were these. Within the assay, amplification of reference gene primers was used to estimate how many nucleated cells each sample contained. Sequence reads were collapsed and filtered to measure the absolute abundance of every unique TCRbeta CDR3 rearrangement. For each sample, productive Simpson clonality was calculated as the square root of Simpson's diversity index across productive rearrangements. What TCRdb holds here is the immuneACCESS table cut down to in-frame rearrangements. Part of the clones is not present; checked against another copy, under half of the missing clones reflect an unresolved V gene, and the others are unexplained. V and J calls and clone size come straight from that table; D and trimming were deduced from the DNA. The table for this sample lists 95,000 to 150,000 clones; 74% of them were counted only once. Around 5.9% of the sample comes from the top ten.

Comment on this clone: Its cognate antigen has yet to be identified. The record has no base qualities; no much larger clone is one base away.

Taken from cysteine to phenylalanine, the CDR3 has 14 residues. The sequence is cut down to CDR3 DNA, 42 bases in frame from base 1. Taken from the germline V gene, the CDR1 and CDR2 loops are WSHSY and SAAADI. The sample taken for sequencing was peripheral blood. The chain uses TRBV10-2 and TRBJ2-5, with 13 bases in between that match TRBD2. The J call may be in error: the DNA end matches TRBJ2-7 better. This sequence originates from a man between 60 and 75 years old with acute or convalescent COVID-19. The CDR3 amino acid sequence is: CASKLAGGPGEQYF. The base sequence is TGCGCCAGCAAACTAGCGGGAGGGCCTGGCGAGCAGTACTTC.